The 9 T cell receptor beta chains presented below share a single source sample, sequenced in a study of blood T cell repertoires in COVID-19. Only in-frame clones appear in the TCRdb table, and some are missing; sequencing was by immunoSEQ multiplex PCR. This sample has roughly 38,000 clones, with 70% to 80% found just once. What was sequenced was peripheral blood. These receptors were taken from a man between 65 and 85 years old with active or convalescent COVID-19.

This clone is a singleton in its sample. The chain links TRBV19 to TRBJ2-4; D is uncertain. V lost 4 bases and J lost 8, with 12 bases in between. In germline, CDR1 is LNHDA, CDR2 SQIVND (reference sequence). CDR3 length: 13 amino acids. The CDR3 protein is CASSNRFADIQYF. DNA of the CDR3: TGTGCCAGTAGTAATAGGTTTGCGGACATTCAGTACTTC.

The V gene is TRBV5-6, the J gene TRBJ1-6, with 7 bases matching TRBD1. The junction had 5 bases not matched to a gene; V was cut back by 3 bases and J by 5 bases. Per the germline V gene, CDR1 is SGHDT and CDR2 is YYEEEE. CDR3 length: 15 residues. The CDR3 region is CASSSGDSHNSPLHF. The CDR3 DNA is TGTGCCAGCAGCTCCGGGGACAGCCATAATTCACCCCTCCACTTT.

The V gene is TRBV7-9, the J gene TRBJ1-2; no clear D gene. The CDR3 totals 14 residues. Trimming shortened V by 6 bases and J by 4 bases, and 15 bases separated the two germline ends. The germline V gene encodes CDR1 SEHNR and CDR2 FQNEAQ (reference sequence). DNA of the CDR3: TGTGCCAGCAGACCCCAGGAGGGCCCCTATGGCTACACCTTC. This encodes CASRPQEGPYGYTF.

The J gene is TRBJ1-5, the V gene TRBV6-2 or TRBV6-3; no reliable D call. Germline lookup yields CDR1 MNHEY and CDR2 SVGEGT. V was cut by 0 bases and J by 4 bases, with 7 bases left in between. The CDR3 sequence is 14 residues long. Here the CDR3 reads CASSYSSGNQPQHF. In DNA form, the CDR3 reads TGTGCCAGCAGTTACTCATCGGGGAATCAGCCCCAGCATTTT.

The rearrangement links TRBV5-1 to TRBJ1-2, with D tentatively TRBD1 (6 bases). Trimming pared 3 bases from V and 4 bases from J, leaving 13 bases between. CDR1 and CDR2 (germline): SGHRS, YFSETQ. The CDR3 has 14 residues. The CDR3 protein is CASSYFRGSYGYTF. In DNA, the CDR3 is TGCGCCAGCAGCTATTTCAGGGGTAGCTATGGCTACACCTTC.

A single count supports this clone. This rearrangement joins TRBV6-5 to TRBJ2-7; the D gene is possibly TRBD2 (7 bases). The CDR3 loop spans 14 amino acids. CDR1 and CDR2 from the germline V gene are MNHEY and SVGAGI. Trimming removed 5 bases from V and 0 bases from J, with 11 bases in between. The CDR3 nucleotides read TGTGCCAGCAGTAAGGGAGGGGGCTCCTACGAGCAGTACTTC. It is translated as CASSKGGGSYEQYF.

V usage is TRBV18 and J usage is TRBJ2-7, with D hard to call. The CDR3 loop spans 12 amino acids. The V end lost 2 bases, the J end lost 3 bases, and 5 bases lay between the germline ends. Germline CDR1 is KGHSH and CDR2 is LQKENI. The CDR3 protein is CASSPMSYEQYF. CDR3 in DNA: TGTGCCAGCTCACCAATGAGCTACGAGCAGTACTTC.

This clone was detected only a few times. This chain links TRBV28 with TRBJ1-5; D not certain. The CDR3 loop spans 17 amino acids. The germline V gene has CDR1 MDHEN and CDR2 SYDVKM. V was pared by 8 bases and J by 7 bases, with 27 bases between. The CDR3 sequence: CASAPAARVQVEQPQHF. CDR3 DNA sequence: TGTGCCAGCGCCCCAGCGGCAAGGGTCCAGGTAGAGCAGCCCCAGCATTTT.

The table lists this clone with a few counts. This chain connects TRBV18 to TRBJ1-5; no clear D gene. The length of the CDR3 is 15 residues. The germline V and J ends were trimmed by 2 bases and 6 bases, with 14 bases remaining between them. Per germline, CDR1 KGHSH and CDR2 LQKENI. CDR3 sequence (DNA): TGTGCCAGCTCACCAAAGCGGTCGAGGGCTCAGCCCCAGCATTTT. Residues: CASSPKRSRAQPQHF.